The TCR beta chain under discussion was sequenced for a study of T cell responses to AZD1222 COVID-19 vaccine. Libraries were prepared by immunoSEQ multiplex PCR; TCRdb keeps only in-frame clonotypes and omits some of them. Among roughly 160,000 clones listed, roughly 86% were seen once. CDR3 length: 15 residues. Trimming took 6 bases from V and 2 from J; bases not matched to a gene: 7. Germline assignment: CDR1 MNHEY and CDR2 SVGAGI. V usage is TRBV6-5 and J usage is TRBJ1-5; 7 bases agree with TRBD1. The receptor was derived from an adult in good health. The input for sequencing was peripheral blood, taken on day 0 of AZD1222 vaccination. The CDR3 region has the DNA TGTGCCAGCAGGCCCGAAACAGGGGGCAATCAGCCCCAGCATTTT. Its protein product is CASRPETGGNQPQHF.